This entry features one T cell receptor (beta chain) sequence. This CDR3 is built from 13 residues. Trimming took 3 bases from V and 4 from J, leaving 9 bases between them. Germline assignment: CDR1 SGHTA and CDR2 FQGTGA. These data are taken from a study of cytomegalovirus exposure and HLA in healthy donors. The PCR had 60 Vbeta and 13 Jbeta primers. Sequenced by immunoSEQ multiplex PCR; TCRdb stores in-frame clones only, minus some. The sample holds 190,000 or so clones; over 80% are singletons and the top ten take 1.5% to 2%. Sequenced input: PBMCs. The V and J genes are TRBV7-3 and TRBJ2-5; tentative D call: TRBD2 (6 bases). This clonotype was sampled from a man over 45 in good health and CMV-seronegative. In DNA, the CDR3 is TGTGCCAGCAGCTTCGGGAGAAGAGAGACCCAGTACTTC. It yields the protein CASSFGRRETQYF.